This T cell receptor beta chain comes out of a study of post-analysis software for immune sequencing data. TCR beta cDNA libraries included unique molecular identifiers. TCRdb called the PCR reads again in MiXCR, with one record for every CDR3 protein. Among under 200,000 distinct CDR3 sequences listed, about 37% were seen once. CDR1 is SGHDN, CDR2 FVKESK, per germline. The V end lost 4 bases, the J end lost 10 bases, and 17 bases lay between the germline ends. The CDR3 has 14 residues. General study results and limits: People with multiple sclerosis had a significantly lower normalized Chao1 diversity than controls did. Controls showed lower frequencies than patients for roughly 5 TRBV segments, and TRBV5-6, TRBV5-1 and TRBV20-1 were among these.

About this clonotype itself: The antigen remains unidentified.

This sequence originates from a girl under 18 with multiple sclerosis. This material consisted of blood, taken after autologous hematopoietic stem cell transplantation. This chain links TRBV14 with TRBJ2-1; TRBD1 or TRBD2 may be the D gene (5 bases each). Here the CDR3 reads CASSLGWGNYEQFF. The CDR3 nucleotides read TGTGCCAGCAGCCTGGGTTGGGGGAATTACGAGCAGTTCTTC.